Listed below are T cell receptor beta chains from one sample, sequenced in a study of cytomegalovirus exposure and HLA in healthy donors. The table came from immunoSEQ multiplex PCR; TCRdb's copy has only in-frame clones and leaves some out. The table shows about 150,000 clones, with approximately 77% occurring only once. Sequenced: PBMCs. These receptors were collected from a man aged 18 to 35 in good health and CMV-seronegative. Each CDR3 is given with its conserved first and last residue. The order of the fields is J gene, V gene, D gene, clone size, CDR3 protein, CDR3 DNA. The D gene is left open where the match is weak. Expanded clones get a size class; other rows say once, few or many, or leave the size out.

J: TRBJ1-2; V: TRBV5-6; D: NA; size: NA; CDR3: CASTTGGAGGYTF; DNA: TGTGCCTCTACCACGGGGGGGGCGGGCGGCTACACCTTC
J: TRBJ2-2; V: TRBV6-1; D: NA; size: NA; CDR3: CASSEARADTGELFF; DNA: TGTGCCAGCAGTGAAGCGAGAGCGGACACCGGGGAGCTGTTTTTT
J: TRBJ1-2; V: TRBV27; D: NA; size: NA; CDR3: CASSLTVANYGYTF; DNA: TGTGCCAGCAGTTTGACAGTAGCTAACTATGGCTACACCTTC
J: TRBJ2-1; V: TRBV21-1; D: NA; size: once; CDR3: CASSKVWIWRELGEQFF; DNA: TGTGCCAGCAGCAAAGTTTGGATTTGGCGGGAGCTGGGTGAGCAGTTCTTC
J: TRBJ2-3; V: TRBV5-1; D: TRBD2; size: once; CDR3: CASNSGRASSDTQYF; DNA: TGCGCCAGTAACAGCGGGAGGGCCAGTTCAGATACGCAGTATTTT
J: TRBJ2-7; V: TRBV10-3; D: NA; size: NA; CDR3: CAISESDGLSYEQYF; DNA: TGTGCCATCAGTGAATCGGATGGGCTGTCCTACGAGCAGTACTTC
J: TRBJ2-2; V: TRBV5-1; D: TRBD2; size: NA; CDR3: CASSLSLAGVDSGELFF; DNA: TGCGCCAGCAGCTTGTCACTAGCGGGAGTCGATTCCGGGGAGCTGTTTTTT
J: TRBJ2-1; V: TRBV9; D: NA; size: NA; CDR3: CASSRDLYNEQFF; DNA: TGTGCCAGCAGCCGGGACTTATACAATGAGCAGTTCTTC
J: TRBJ1-5; V: TRBV19; D: TRBD1; size: once; CDR3: CASSKRTGFHQPQHF; DNA: TGTGCCAGTAGCAAACGGACAGGGTTCCATCAGCCCCAGCATTTT
J: TRBJ1-4; V: TRBV5-1; D: NA; size: NA; CDR3: CASSPPGGGINEKLFF; DNA: TGCGCCAGCAGCCCCCCCGGGGGAGGAATTAATGAAAAACTGTTTTTT
J: TRBJ2-7; V: TRBV6-5; D: NA; size: NA; CDR3: CASSHTYEQYF; DNA: TGTGCCAGCAGTCACACCTACGAGCAGTACTTC
J: TRBJ2-6; V: TRBV5-6; D: NA; size: NA; CDR3: CASSLGRGWGANVLTF; DNA: TGTGCCAGCAGCTTGGGTAGGGGGTGGGGGGCCAACGTCCTGACTTTC
J: TRBJ2-3; V: TRBV9; D: NA; size: NA; CDR3: CASSASGGDTQYF; DNA: TGTGCCAGCAGCGCGAGTGGGGGGGATACGCAGTATTTT
J: TRBJ2-3; V: TRBV12-5; D: NA; size: NA; CDR3: CASGSSGGTDTQYF; DNA: TGTGCTAGTGGTTCATCAGGGGGCACAGATACGCAGTATTTT
J: TRBJ1-1; V: TRBV5-5; D: NA; size: once; CDR3: CASSFSPGDAAEAFF; DNA: TGTGCCAGCAGCTTTAGCCCAGGGGACGCTGCTGAAGCTTTCTTT
J: TRBJ2-3; V: TRBV5-1; D: TRBD2; size: once; CDR3: CASSPLPVGAGGRADTQYF; DNA: TGCGCCAGCAGCCCCCTACCTGTTGGCGCGGGAGGTCGGGCAGATACGCAGTATTTT
J: TRBJ1-4; V: TRBV19; D: TRBD1; size: NA; CDR3: CASRVDRHNEKLFF; DNA: TGTGCCAGTAGGGTGGACAGGCATAATGAAAAACTGTTTTTT
J: TRBJ2-3; V: TRBV5-1; D: NA; size: NA; CDR3: CASTLNRYSSTDTQYF; DNA: TGCGCCAGCACGCTGAACAGATACTCTAGCACAGATACGCAGTATTTT
J: TRBJ1-2; V: TRBV4-3; D: NA; size: NA; CDR3: CASSQAVQGHYGYTF; DNA: TGCGCCAGCAGCCAAGCGGTGCAGGGGCACTATGGCTACACCTTC
J: TRBJ1-1; V: TRBV28; D: NA; size: NA; CDR3: CASTGGQAFF; DNA: TGTGCCAGTACCGGGGGGCAAGCTTTCTTT
J: TRBJ2-5; V: TRBV19; D: TRBD2; size: NA; CDR3: CASGGSGQETQYF; DNA: TGTGCCAGCGGGGGGAGTGGTCAAGAGACCCAGTACTTC
J: TRBJ2-5; V: TRBV4-3; D: NA; size: NA; CDR3: CASSPGTGRSETQYF; DNA: TGCGCCAGCAGCCCGGGGACCGGGAGAAGCGAGACCCAGTACTTC
J: TRBJ2-7; V: TRBV5-4; D: NA; size: NA; CDR3: CASSPDPGSRSGEQYF; DNA: TGTGCCAGCAGCCCTGATCCGGGTTCCCGGTCGGGAGAGCAGTACTTC
J: TRBJ2-3; V: TRBV18; D: TRBD1; size: NA; CDR3: CASSPPHGQGGDTQYF; DNA: TGTGCCAGCTCACCTCCACACGGACAGGGGGGCGATACGCAGTATTTT
J: TRBJ2-2; V: TRBV5-1; D: NA; size: once; CDR3: CASSAGQSNTGELFF; DNA: TGCGCCAGCAGCGCGGGACAGTCGAACACCGGGGAGCTGTTTTTT
J: TRBJ2-7; V: TRBV5-1; D: TRBD1; size: NA; CDR3: CASSLGAGGLIYEQYF; DNA: TGCGCCAGCAGCTTGGGGGCAGGGGGCCTTATCTACGAGCAGTACTTC
J: TRBJ2-2; V: TRBV4-3; D: TRBD1; size: NA; CDR3: CASSQAPGTGNTGELFF; DNA: TGCGCCAGCAGCCAAGCCCCTGGGACAGGGAACACCGGGGAGCTGTTTTTT
J: TRBJ1-2; V: TRBV19; D: TRBD1; size: NA; CDR3: CATATDRDVYGYTF; DNA: TGTGCCACCGCGACAGACAGGGATGTCTATGGCTACACCTTC
J: TRBJ2-1; V: TRBV7-8; D: NA; size: once; CDR3: CASSTGRTTYNEQFF; DNA: TGTGCCAGCAGCACAGGGCGTACCACTTACAATGAGCAGTTCTTC
J: TRBJ1-1; V: TRBV5-1; D: NA; size: NA; CDR3: CASSRNRDAEAFF; DNA: TGCGCCAGCAGCCGAAACAGGGACGCTGAAGCTTTCTTT
J: TRBJ2-5; V: TRBV5-6; D: NA; size: NA; CDR3: CASSPVAELQETQYF; DNA: TGTGCCAGCAGCCCGGTGGCGGAGCTTCAAGAGACCCAGTACTTC
J: TRBJ2-1; V: TRBV4-3; D: NA; size: few; CDR3: CASSQGTGGPGGNEQFF; DNA: TGCGCCAGCAGCCAAGGGACTGGGGGGCCAGGGGGCAATGAGCAGTTCTTC
J: TRBJ2-5; V: TRBV28; D: TRBD1; size: NA; CDR3: CASTSLGDRETQYF; DNA: TGTGCCAGCACCTCCTTGGGGGACAGAGAGACCCAGTACTTC
J: TRBJ1-2; V: TRBV7-9; D: NA; size: NA; CDR3: CASSSGERSYTF; DNA: TGTGCCAGCAGCTCAGGGGAGAGGAGCTACACCTTC
J: TRBJ1-3; V: TRBV9; D: TRBD1; size: few; CDR3: CASSVAPGGISGNTIYF; DNA: TGTGCCAGCAGCGTAGCACCAGGGGGGATCTCTGGAAACACCATATATTTT
J: TRBJ1-1; V: TRBV25-1; D: TRBD1; size: NA; CDR3: CASPGTGNIWVMNTEAFF; DNA: TGTGCCAGCCCCGGGACAGGTAATATTTGGGTCATGAACACTGAAGCTTTCTTT
J: TRBJ1-1; V: TRBV23-1; D: NA; size: NA; CDR3: CASSPRGPRGVATEAFF; DNA: TGCGCCAGCAGTCCACGTGGCCCCAGGGGAGTGGCCACTGAAGCTTTCTTT